The sequence of this T cell receptor beta chain was determined in a study of cytomegalovirus exposure and HLA in healthy donors (dated by TCRdb to 2016 to 2017). About the investigation overall: In an earlier analysis of fewer than 750 of the donors, approximately 260 Gb of sequence data and 117 million unique TCR beta sequences from about 179 million T cells were reported. Roughly 310 gigabases of sequencing data and approximately 85 million unique TCR sequences were included in an early release covering several hundred HLA-typed donors. The genetic ancestry cluster associated with self-reported Caucasian donors included 81% of the approximately 400 genotyped donors. The study aimed to test whether signatures of past pathogen exposure could be identified by cataloging public T cell receptors. The T cell repertoires of some 700 subjects were profiled by immunosequencing and related to cytomegalovirus serostatus. In addition to the first cohort of 500 to 850 subjects, a separate validation cohort of 120 different subjects was used. High-throughput TCR immunosequencing, statistical association of individual TCRs with disease status, and machine learning were combined to predict cytomegalovirus infection status. A later analysis re-analyzed previously published TCR beta repertoires from about 730 donors and added high-resolution HLA genotyping to study TCR occurrence patterns. Rather than drawing on any new phenotypic data, the later analysis identified candidate immune exposures from TCR beta sequences and the way those sequences occurred across donors. In an earlier analysis of a few hundred of the donors, high-throughput TCR beta sequencing was used to judge whether each TCR beta V gene segment behaved as functional or pseudogenic. Donor age, sex, ethnicity and CMV serostatus were collected together with the repertoire data. A later genetic analysis took genome-wide SNP genotypes for about 60% of the roughly 670 donors and used that subset as a discovery cohort. Every repertoire in the discovery cohort had been generated on one and the same sequencing platform. HLA typing included class I and class II loci at four-digit resolution. The number of donors typed differed by locus, with 629-630 for A, B, C, DRB1 and DQB1, around 500 for DQA1, approximately 570 for DPA1, and under 490 for DPB1. About 5 DR-DQ haplotypes were handled as single units for association and clustering, since linkage in the cohort was strong. Among roughly 400 genotyped donors of the cohort, an average of 235,054 unique TCR beta nucleotide sequences were sequenced per donor, around 20% of them non-productive. Points the paper makes about the study in general: In both the original and validation cohorts, the classifier was reported to diagnose cytomegalovirus status with high specificity and sensitivity. In an earlier analysis of over 550 of the donors, most TCR beta V segments were observed in productive rearrangements about 90% or about 30% of the time, broadly matching IMGT annotations. Compared with the roughly 720-donor mean, donors in an Asian-associated ancestry cluster had fewer N-insertions in productive TCRs, according to a later genetic analysis. In a later analysis, HLA-associated TCR beta chains showed more clonal expansion and lower generation probabilities than non-associated chains that were equally common. In vitro tests confirmed that a few of the cytomegalovirus-associated TCR beta chains recognize cytomegalovirus antigens. In the study, some 160 TCR beta chains were listed as associated with cytomegalovirus. Strong co-occurrence of HLA alleles, especially DR and DQ, made assigning TCR associations to individual alleles difficult. A further reported finding was that TCR beta sequences accurately predicted the HLA-A and HLA-B alleles for most subjects in the first cohort. According to the authors, the approach could potentially be generalized to other disease states and immunological phenotypes. A later analysis associated about 18,000 TCR beta sequences with specific HLA alleles at a false discovery rate of 0.05. According to a later analysis, TCR association rates differed among HLA loci, with DRB1 alleles showing the most associated TCRs and HLA-C alleles showing the fewest. Most CMV-associated TCR beta chains appeared to be HLA-restricted in a later analysis, and the HLA associations seemed to be driven largely by CMV exposure. Because some donors lacked HLA typing at each locus, the association tests relied only on the typed subset. Most TCR sequences were seen in very few donors, while some public TCRs were found in many individuals. Because counts were too low, 15 or so rarely observed V segments, including chromosome 9 orphons, were excluded from the earlier analysis of roughly 580 of the donors. For the cohort, immune exposure information was limited to CMV serostatus. According to a later analysis, parvovirus B19, influenza, CMV and Epstein-Barr virus appeared linked to several top co-occurrence clusters. A cluster of highly shared sequence variants was judged likely to be a technical artifact of the sequencing pipeline. Sequencing depth was assumed to be roughly uniform across donors in the presence/absence analyses, though that assumption may not hold. Linkage disequilibrium might explain the correlated functional status among segregating V segments, but an unknown experimental factor could not be excluded. An association between a missense DCLRE1C variant and V-gene and J-gene trimming of TCR beta chains was found in a later genetic analysis and replicated in an independent cohort. This cohort had only TCR beta chains sequenced, and the lack of alpha or paired-chain data limited which features could be detected.

In total, approximately 610 healthy bone marrow donors made up the cohort. At the time of sampling, every cohort member was nominally healthy, though immune exposures that went unrecorded were likely present. The donor tested CMV seronegative, placing the donor among the 350 to 400 seronegative members of the cohort. Each donor provided a peripheral blood sample, and peripheral blood mononuclear cells were used for TCR beta sequencing. Genomic DNA extraction from the blood cell samples was performed with the Qiagen DNeasy Blood Extraction Kit. The library was prepared using the immunoSEQ multiplex PCR assay. For the multiplex PCR, a mixture combining 60 forward primers for TCR Vbeta segments and 13 reverse primers for TCR Jbeta segments was used. The CDR3 region of rearranged TCR beta genes was amplified from genomic DNA with a multiplex PCR assay. The Illumina HiSeq System was used to sequence the amplified TCR beta libraries as 87-base-pair reads. The authors' pipeline ran thus. In a later analysis, some 80 million unique TCR beta chains were counted across the 650 to 750 repertoires, and about 9.9 million of these chains were shared by at least two donors. A nearest-neighbor algorithm error-corrected the raw reads and collapsed the reads into unique sequences, merging closely related sequences to remove PCR and sequencing errors. V, D and J gene segments were assigned by aligning CDR3 sequences to IMGT reference sequences. For a sequence to be retained, a match of at least six nucleotides to both a V gene segment and a J gene segment was required. Rearrangements were classified as productive when the CDR3 lacked stop codons and remained in frame with V and J, and all other rearrangements were classified as non-productive. CDR3 was defined by IMGT convention, running from the second conserved V-encoded cysteine to the conserved J-encoded phenylalanine. The earlier analysis of about 590 of the donors excluded sequences that lacked an unambiguous match to a single V gene segment. An earlier analysis of several hundred of the donors called V segments functional above 56.7% productive rearrangements and segregating when the between-donor standard deviation exceeded 5%. A statistical classification framework was developed to diagnose cytomegalovirus status using the catalog of TCR beta chain sequences. In a later analysis, V and J genes were assigned by comparing TCR nucleotide sequences against IMGT/GENE-DB human TR gene sequences. The TCRdist pipeline was used in a later analysis to assign CDR3 sequences and most-parsimonious VDJ recombination scenarios. A later analysis defined each TCR beta chain by its CDR3 amino acid sequence plus V-gene family, and excluded reads lacking a unique V-gene family. To address suspected cross-contamination and a sequencing artifact, a later analysis removed 592 highly shared, low-generation-probability nucleotide sequences. In a later analysis, a clonal expansion index was calculated for each public chain from normalized within-repertoire ranks of inferred template counts. A later analysis computed generation probabilities with a VDJ recombination model fitted to out-of-frame rearrangements, and checked the results against IGoR. In a later analysis, TCR-TCR, TCR-HLA and TCR-CMV co-occurrence was scored with hypergeometric tests, and a repertoire-size bias correction was applied to TCR pairs. False discovery rates were estimated in a later analysis by permuting HLA or CMV assignments 20 times. In a later analysis, co-occurring TCRs were grouped with DBSCAN, and TCRdist sequence similarity was added when clustering was performed within HLA-allele-positive subsets. For co-occurrence clustering, repertoires with fewer than 30,000 or more than 120,000 public chains were excluded, along with 4 to 6 repertoires with anomalous nucleotide sharing. TCRdb mirrors the immuneACCESS table, restricted to in-frame sequences. Some clones are absent from its copies; in checked studies, under half trace to an unresolved V gene, and the reason for the others is unknown. V, J and clone size were drawn from that table, and D and trimming were deduced from the DNA. This sample is represented by about 220,000 clones; approximately 70% of them were singletons. Of the sample, 1.8% falls within the top ten clones.

Concerning this clone itself: What antigen it recognizes has not been identified. Nothing much larger sits one base from this clone, and base qualities are not available.

The sequence came from a woman in her thirties in good health and CMV-seronegative. Sequencing used PBMCs.

Read as DNA, the sequence is TGTGCCAGCAGCTTTGACGGGGAATGGACCACTGAAGCTTTCTTT. It specifies CASSFDGEWTTEAFF. The rearranged segments are TRBV11-3 and TRBJ1-1; the D gene assignment is ambiguous. The CDR3 holds 15 amino acids from the cysteine to the phenylalanine. Only CDR3 DNA is held: 45 bases, read in frame from base 1. V lost 3 bases and J lost 4 bases; the stretch between them is 15 bases long. Per the germline V gene, SGHNT is the CDR1 and YENEEA is the CDR2.